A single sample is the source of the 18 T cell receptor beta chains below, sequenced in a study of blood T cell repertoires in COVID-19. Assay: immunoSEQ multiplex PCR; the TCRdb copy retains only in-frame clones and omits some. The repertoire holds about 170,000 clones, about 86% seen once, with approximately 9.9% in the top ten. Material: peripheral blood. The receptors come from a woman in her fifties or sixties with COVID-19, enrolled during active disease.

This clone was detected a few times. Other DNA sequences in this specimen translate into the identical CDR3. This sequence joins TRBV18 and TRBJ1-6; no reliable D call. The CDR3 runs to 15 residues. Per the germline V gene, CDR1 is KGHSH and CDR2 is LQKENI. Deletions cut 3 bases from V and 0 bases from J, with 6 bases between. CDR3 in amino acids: CASSPPGSYNSPLHF. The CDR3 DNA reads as TGTGCCAGCTCACCTCCCGGCTCCTATAATTCACCCCTCCACTTT.

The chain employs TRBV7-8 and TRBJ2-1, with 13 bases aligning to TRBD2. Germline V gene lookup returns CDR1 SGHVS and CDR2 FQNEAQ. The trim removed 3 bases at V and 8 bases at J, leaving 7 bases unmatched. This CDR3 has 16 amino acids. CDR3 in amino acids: CASSFGGTSGTDEQFF. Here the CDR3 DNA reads TGTGCCAGCAGCTTTGGCGGGACTAGCGGGACCGATGAGCAGTTCTTC.

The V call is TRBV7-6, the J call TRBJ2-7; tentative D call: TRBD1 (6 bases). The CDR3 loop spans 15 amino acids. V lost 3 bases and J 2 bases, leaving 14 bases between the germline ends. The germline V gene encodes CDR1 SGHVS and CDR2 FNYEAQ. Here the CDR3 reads CASSLTGTNPYEQYF. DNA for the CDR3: TGTGCCAGCAGCTTGACCGGGACAAACCCCTACGAGCAGTACTTC.

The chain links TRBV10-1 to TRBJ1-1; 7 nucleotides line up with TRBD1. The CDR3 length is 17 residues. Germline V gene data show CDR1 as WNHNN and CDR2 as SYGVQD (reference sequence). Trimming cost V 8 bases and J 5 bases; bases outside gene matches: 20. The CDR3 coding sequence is TGCGCCAGCCGTCTGGGTGAGGGGGCAAAGGGTAGGACTGAAGCTTTCTTT. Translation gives CASRLGEGAKGRTEAFF.

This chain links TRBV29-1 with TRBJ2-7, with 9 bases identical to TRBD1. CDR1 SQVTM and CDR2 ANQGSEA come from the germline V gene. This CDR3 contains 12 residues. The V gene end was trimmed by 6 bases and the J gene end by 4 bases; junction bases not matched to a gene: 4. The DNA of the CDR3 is TGCAGCGTCCAACAGGGGGCATACGAGCAGTACTTC. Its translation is CSVQQGAYEQYF.

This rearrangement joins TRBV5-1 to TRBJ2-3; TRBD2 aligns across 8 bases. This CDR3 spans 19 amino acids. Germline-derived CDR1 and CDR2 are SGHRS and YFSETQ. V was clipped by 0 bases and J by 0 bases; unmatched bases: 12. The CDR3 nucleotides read TGCGCCAGCAGCTTGGTTAGGCTAGCGGGCCTCCCTAGCACAGATACGCAGTATTTT. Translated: CASSLVRLAGLPSTDTQYF.

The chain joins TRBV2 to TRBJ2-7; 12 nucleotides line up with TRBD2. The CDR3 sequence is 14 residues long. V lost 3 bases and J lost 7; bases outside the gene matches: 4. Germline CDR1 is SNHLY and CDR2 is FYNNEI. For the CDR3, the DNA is TGTGCCAGCAGTGAGACTAGCGGGAGTCGGGAGCAGTACTTC. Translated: CASSETSGSREQYF.

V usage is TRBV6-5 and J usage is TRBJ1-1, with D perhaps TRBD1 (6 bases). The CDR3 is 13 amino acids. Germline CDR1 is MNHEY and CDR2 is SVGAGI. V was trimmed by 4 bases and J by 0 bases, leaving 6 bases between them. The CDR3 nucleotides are TGTGCCAGCAGTTCAGGGGTGAACACTGAAGCTTTCTTT. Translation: CASSSGVNTEAFF.

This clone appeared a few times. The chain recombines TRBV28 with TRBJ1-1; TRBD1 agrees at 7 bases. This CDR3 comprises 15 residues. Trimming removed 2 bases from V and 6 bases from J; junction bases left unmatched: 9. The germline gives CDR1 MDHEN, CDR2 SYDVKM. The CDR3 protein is CASSLMRAGGPEAFF. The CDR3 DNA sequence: TGTGCCAGCAGTTTAATGCGGGCAGGGGGTCCTGAAGCTTTCTTT.

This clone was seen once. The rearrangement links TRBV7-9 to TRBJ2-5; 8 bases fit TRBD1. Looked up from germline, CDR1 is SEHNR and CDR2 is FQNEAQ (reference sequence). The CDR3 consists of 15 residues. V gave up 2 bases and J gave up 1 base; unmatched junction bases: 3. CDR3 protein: CASSLRDRSQETQYF. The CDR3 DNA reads TGTGCCAGCAGCTTACGGGACAGGAGCCAAGAGACCCAGTACTTC. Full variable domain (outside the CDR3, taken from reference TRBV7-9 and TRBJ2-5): DTGVSQNPRHKITKRGQNVTFRCDPISEHNRLYWYRQTLGQGPEFLTYFQNEAQLEKSRLLSDRFSAERPKGSFSTLEIQRTEQGDSAMYLCASSLRDRSQETQYFGPGTRLLVL.

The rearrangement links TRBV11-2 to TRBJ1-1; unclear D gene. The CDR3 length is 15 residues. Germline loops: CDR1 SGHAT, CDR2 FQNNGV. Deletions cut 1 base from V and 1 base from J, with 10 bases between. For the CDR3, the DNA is TGTGCCAGCAGCTTAGTTACAGCAGGGAACACTGAAGCTTTCTTT. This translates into CASSLVTAGNTEAFF.

The chain's CDR3 is CASRWDRARNQPQHF. As DNA, the CDR3 is TGTGCCAGCAGATGGGACAGGGCTCGCAATCAGCCCCAGCATTTT. The chain combines TRBV28 with TRBJ1-5; 9 nucleotides agree with TRBD1. This CDR3 contains 15 residues. Germline assignment: CDR1 MDHEN and CDR2 SYDVKM. Trimming at V came to 6 bases and at J to 2 bases, leaving 5 bases not matched to a gene.

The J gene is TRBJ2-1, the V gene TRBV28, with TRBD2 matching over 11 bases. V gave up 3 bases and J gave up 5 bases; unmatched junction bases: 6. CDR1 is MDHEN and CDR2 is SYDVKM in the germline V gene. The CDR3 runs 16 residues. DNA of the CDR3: TGTGCCAGCAGTTTTCCTGGGACTAGCGGCGACAATGAGCAGTTCTTC. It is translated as CASSFPGTSGDNEQFF.

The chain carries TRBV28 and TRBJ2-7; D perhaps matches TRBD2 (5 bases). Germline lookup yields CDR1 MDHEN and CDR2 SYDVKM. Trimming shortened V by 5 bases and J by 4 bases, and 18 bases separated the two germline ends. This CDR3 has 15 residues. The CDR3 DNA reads TGTGCCAGCAGTCCTGTTGTGGGGAGTGGGTACGAGCAGTACTTC. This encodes CASSPVVGSGYEQYF.

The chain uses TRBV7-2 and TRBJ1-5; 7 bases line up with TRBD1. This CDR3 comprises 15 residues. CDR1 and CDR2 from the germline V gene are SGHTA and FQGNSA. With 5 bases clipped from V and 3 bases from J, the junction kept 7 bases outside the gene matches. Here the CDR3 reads CASSLGTVNNQPQHF. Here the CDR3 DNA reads TGTGCCAGCAGCCTTGGGACAGTTAACAATCAGCCCCAGCATTTT.

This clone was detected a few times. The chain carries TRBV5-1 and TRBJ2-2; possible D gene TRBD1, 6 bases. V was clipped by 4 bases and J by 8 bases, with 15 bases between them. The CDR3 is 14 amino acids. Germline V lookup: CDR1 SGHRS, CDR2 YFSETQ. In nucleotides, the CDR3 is TGCGCCAGCAGCCCACGACTGGGGGCGGGGGAGCTGTTTTTT. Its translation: CASSPRLGAGELFF. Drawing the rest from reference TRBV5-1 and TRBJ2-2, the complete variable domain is KAGVTQTPRYLIKTRGQQVTLSCSPISGHRSVSWYQQTPGQGLQFLFEYFSETQRNKGNFPGRFSGRQFSNSRSEMNVSTLELGDSALYLCASSPRLGAGELFFGEGSRLTVL.

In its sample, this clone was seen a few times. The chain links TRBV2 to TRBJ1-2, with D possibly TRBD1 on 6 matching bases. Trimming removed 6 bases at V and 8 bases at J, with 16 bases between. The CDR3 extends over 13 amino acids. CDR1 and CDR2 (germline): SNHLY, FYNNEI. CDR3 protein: CASRRGLYRGYTF. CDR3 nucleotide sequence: TGTGCCAGCAGAAGGGGGTTGTATAGGGGCTACACCTTC.

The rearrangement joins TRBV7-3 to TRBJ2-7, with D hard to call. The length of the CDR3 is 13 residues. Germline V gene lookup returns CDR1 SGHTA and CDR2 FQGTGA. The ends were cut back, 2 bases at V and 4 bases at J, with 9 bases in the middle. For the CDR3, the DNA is TGTGCCAGCAGCTTATATAGAGAATACGAGCAGTACTTC. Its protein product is CASSLYREYEQYF.